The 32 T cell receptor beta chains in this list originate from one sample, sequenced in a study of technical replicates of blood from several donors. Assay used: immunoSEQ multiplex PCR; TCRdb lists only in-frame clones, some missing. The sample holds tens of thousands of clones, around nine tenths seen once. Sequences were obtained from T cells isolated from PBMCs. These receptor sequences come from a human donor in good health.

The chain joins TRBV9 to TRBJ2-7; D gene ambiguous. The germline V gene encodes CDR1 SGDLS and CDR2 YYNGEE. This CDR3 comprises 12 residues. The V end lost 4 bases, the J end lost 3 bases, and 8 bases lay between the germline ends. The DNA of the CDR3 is TGTGCCAGCAGCCTGACAAGCTACGAGCAGTACTTC. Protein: CASSLTSYEQYF.

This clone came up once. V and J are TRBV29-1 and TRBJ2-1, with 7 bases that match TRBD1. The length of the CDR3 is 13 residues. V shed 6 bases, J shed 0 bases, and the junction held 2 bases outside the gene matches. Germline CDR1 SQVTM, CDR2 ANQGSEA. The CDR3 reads CSVRTGSYNEQFF. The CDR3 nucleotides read TGCAGCGTCCGGACAGGCTCCTACAATGAGCAGTTCTTC.

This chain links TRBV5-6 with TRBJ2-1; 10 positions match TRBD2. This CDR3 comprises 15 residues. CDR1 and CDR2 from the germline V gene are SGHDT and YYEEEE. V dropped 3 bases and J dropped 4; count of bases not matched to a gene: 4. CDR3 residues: CASSSLAGAYNEQFF. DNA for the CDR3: TGTGCCAGCAGCTCCCTAGCGGGGGCGTACAATGAGCAGTTCTTC.

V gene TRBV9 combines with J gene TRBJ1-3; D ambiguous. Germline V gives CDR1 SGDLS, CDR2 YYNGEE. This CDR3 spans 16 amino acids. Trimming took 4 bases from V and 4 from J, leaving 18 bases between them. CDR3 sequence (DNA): TGTGCCAGCAGCCTGGGCTTGGTGGCATCGGGAAACACCATATATTTT. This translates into CASSLGLVASGNTIYF.

The DNA of the CDR3 is TGTGCCAGCTCACCGACATCAACAGATTACTCTGGAAACACCATATATTTT. Translated, it gives CASSPTSTDYSGNTIYF. V gene TRBV18 combines with J gene TRBJ1-3; D call uncertain. Germline assignment: CDR1 KGHSH and CDR2 LQKENI. This CDR3 has 17 residues. V dropped 3 bases and J dropped 0 bases, with 15 bases sitting between them.

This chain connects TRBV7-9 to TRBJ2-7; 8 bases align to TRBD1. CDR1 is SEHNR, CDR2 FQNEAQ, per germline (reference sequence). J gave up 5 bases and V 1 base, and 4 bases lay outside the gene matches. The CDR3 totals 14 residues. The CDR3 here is CASSLVQGVDEQYF. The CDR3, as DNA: TGTGCCAGCAGCTTAGTACAGGGGGTCGACGAGCAGTACTTC.

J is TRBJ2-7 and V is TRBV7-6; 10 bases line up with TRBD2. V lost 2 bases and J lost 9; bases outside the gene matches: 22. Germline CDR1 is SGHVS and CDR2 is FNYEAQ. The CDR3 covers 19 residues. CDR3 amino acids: CASSLISTSPTGTSELQYF. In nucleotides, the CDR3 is TGTGCCAGCAGCTTAATTTCAACCTCCCCGACCGGGACTAGCGAACTGCAGTACTTC.

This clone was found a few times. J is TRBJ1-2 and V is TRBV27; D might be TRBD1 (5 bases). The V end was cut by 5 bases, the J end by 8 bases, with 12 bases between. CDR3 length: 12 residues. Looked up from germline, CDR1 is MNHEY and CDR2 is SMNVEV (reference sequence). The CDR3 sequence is CASSPPGGGYTF. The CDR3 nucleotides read TGTGCCAGCAGTCCCCCGGGGGGAGGCTACACCTTC.

The DNA for the CDR3 is TGTGCCTGGAGTGTACTCTCTGGCGGTACTAACTATGGCTACACCTTC. Protein sequence: CAWSVLSGGTNYGYTF. This rearrangement joins TRBV30 to TRBJ1-2, with D unclear. Between the trimmed V and J ends, which lost 0 bases and 0 bases, there was a span of 14 bases. Germline V gene lookup returns CDR1 GTSNPN and CDR2 SVGIG (reference sequence). CDR3 length equals 16 residues.

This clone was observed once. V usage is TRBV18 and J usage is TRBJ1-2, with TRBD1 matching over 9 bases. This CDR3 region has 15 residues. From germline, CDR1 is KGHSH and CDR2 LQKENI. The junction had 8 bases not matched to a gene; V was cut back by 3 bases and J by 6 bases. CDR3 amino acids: CASSPPDRGVDGYTF. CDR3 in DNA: TGTGCCAGCTCACCCCCGGACAGGGGAGTAGATGGCTACACCTTC.

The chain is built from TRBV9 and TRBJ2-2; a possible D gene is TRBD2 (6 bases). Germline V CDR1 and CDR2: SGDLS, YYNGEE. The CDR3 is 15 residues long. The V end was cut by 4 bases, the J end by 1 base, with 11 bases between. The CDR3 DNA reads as TGTGCCAGCAGCTCGGGACTGGGGAACACCGGGGAGCTGTTTTTT. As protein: CASSSGLGNTGELFF. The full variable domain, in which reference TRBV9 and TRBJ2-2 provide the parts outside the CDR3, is DSGVTQTPKHLITATGQRVTLRCSPRSGDLSVYWYQQSLDQGLQFLIQYYNGEERAKGNILERFSAQQFPDLHSELNLSSLELGDSALYFCASSSGLGNTGELFFGEGSRLTVL.

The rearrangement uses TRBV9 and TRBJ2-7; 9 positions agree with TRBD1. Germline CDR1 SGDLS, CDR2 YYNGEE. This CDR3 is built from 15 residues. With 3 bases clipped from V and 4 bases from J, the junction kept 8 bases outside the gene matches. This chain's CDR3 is CASSGRQGVDYEQYF. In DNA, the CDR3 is TGTGCCAGCAGCGGACGACAGGGGGTAGATTACGAGCAGTACTTC.

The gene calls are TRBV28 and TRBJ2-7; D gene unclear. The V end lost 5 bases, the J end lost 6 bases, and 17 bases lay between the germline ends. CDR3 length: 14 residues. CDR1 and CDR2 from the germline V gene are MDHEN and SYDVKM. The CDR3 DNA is TGTGCCAGCAGTCCCACTGGAGAGCCAGCCGAGCAGTACTTC. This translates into CASSPTGEPAEQYF.

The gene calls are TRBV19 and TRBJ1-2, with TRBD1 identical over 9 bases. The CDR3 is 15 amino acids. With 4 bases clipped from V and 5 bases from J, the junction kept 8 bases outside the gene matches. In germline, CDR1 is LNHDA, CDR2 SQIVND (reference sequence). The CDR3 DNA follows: TGTGCCAGTAGTACCCGACAGGGGGTTATGTATGGCTACACCTTC. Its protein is CASSTRQGVMYGYTF.

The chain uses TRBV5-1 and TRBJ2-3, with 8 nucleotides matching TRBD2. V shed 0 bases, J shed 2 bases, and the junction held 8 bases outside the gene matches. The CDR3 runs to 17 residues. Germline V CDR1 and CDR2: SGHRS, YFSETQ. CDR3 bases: TGCGCCAGCAGCTTGGGGCCCACTAGCGGCCACACAGATACGCAGTATTTT. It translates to CASSLGPTSGHTDTQYF.

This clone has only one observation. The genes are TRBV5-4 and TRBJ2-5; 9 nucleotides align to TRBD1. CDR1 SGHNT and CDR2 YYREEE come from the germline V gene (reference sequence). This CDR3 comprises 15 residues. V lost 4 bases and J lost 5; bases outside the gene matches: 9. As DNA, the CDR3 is TGTGCCAGCAGCCGACCGACAGGGGGTGGGGAGACCCAGTACTTC. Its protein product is CASSRPTGGGETQYF. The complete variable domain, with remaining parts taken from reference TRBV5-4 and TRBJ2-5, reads ETGVTQSPTHLIKTRGQQVTLRCSSQSGHNTVSWYQQALGQGPQFIFQYYREEENGRGNFPPRFSGLQFPNYSSELNVNALELDDSALYLCASSRPTGGGETQYFGPGTRLLVL.

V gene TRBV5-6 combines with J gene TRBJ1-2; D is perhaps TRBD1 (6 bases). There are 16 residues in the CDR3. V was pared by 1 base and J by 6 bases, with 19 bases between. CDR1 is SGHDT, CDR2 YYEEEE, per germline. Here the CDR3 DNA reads TGTGCCAGCAGCTTGCGGCAGGGGAGTTGGCGCAATGGCTACACCTTC. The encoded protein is CASSLRQGSWRNGYTF.

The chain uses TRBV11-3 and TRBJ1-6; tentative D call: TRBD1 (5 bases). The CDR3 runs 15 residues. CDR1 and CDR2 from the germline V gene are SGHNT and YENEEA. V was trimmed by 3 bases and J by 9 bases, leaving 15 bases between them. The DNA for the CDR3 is TGTGCCAGCAGCTTCCGACGGGCGGGGGTTTCACCCCTCCACTTT. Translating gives CASSFRRAGVSPLHF. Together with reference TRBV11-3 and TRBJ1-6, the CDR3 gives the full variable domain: EAGVVQSPRYKIIEKKQPVAFWCNPISGHNTLYWYLQNLGQGPELLIRYENEEAVDDSQLPKDRFSAERLKGVDSTLKIQPAELGDSAVYLCASSFRRAGVSPLHFGNGTRLTVT.

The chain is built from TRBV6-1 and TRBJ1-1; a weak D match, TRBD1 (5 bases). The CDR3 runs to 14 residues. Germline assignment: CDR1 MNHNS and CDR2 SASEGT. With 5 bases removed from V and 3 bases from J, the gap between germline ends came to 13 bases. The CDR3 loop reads CASSSGDGYTEAFF. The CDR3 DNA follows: TGTGCCAGCAGTTCGGGGGACGGGTACACTGAAGCTTTCTTT.

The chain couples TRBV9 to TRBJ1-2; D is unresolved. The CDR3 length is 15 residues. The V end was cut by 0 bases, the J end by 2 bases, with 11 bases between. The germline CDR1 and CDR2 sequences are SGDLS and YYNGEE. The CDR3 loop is CASSVGGEENYGYTF. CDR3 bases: TGTGCCAGCAGCGTAGGAGGAGAAGAGAACTATGGCTACACCTTC.

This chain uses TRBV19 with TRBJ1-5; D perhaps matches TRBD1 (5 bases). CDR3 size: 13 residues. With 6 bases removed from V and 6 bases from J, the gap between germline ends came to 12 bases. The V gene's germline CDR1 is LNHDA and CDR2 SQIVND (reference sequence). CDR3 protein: CASRPSGTQPQHF. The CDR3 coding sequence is TGTGCCAGTAGACCCAGCGGGACTCAGCCCCAGCATTTT.

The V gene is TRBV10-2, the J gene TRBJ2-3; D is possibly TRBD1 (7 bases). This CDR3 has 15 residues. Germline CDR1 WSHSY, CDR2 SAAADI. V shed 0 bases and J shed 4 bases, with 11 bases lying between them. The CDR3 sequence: CASSESRGTADTQYF. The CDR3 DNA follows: TGCGCCAGCAGTGAGTCCAGGGGGACTGCAGATACGCAGTATTTT.

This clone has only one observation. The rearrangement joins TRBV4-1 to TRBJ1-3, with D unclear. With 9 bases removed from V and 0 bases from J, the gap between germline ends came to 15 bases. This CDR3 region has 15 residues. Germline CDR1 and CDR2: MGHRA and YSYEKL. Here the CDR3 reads CASKLTDHSGNTIYF. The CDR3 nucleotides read TGCGCCAGTAAATTGACTGACCACTCTGGAAACACCATATATTTT.

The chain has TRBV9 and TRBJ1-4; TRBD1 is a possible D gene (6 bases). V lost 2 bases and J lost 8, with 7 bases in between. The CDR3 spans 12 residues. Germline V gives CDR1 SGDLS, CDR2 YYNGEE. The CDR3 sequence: CASSVTGEKLFF. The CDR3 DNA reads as TGTGCCAGCAGCGTTACAGGGGAAAAACTGTTTTTT. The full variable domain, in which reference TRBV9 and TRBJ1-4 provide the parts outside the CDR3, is DSGVTQTPKHLITATGQRVTLRCSPRSGDLSVYWYQQSLDQGLQFLIQYYNGEERAKGNILERFSAQQFPDLHSELNLSSLELGDSALYFCASSVTGEKLFFGSGTQLSVL.

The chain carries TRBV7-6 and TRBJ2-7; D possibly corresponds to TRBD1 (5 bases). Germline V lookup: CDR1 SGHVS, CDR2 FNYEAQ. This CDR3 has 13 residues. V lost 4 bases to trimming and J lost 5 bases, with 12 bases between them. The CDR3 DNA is TGTGCCAGCAGCTCTAGGATAGGGGACGAGCAGTACTTC. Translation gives CASSSRIGDEQYF. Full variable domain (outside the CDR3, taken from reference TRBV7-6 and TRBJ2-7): GAGVSQSPRYKVTKRGQDVALRCDPISGHVSLYWYRQALGQGPEFLTYFNYEAQQDKSGLPNDRFSAERPEGSISTLTIQRTEQRDSAMYRCASSSRIGDEQYFGPGTRLTVT.

The CDR3 spells CASSGTGHPIGSGYTF. In DNA form, the CDR3 reads TGCGCCAGCAGTGGAACGGGACACCCCATCGGAAGTGGCTACACCTTC. The rearrangement joins TRBV10-1 to TRBJ1-2, with D perhaps matching TRBD1 (6 bases). The CDR3 spans 16 residues. V was cut by 4 bases and J by 7 bases, with 22 bases left in between. The germline V gene has CDR1 WNHNN and CDR2 SYGVQD (reference sequence).

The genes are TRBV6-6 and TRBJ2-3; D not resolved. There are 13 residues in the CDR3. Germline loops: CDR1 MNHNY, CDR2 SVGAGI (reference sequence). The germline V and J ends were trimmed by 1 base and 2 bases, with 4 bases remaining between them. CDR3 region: CASSYYFTDTQYF. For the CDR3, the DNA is TGTGCCAGCAGTTACTACTTCACAGATACGCAGTATTTT.

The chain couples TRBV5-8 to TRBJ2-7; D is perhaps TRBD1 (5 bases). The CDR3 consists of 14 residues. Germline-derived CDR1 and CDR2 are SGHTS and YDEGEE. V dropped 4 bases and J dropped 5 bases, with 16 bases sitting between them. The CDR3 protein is CASSPQWTTDEQYF. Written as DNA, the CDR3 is TGTGCCAGCAGCCCACAATGGACAACTGACGAGCAGTACTTC.

CDR3 DNA sequence: TGTGCCAGCAGTGAACAGGGGAATGAGCAGTTCTTC. This encodes CASSEQGNEQFF. This chain joins TRBV25-1 and TRBJ2-1; D possibly corresponds to TRBD1 (6 bases). The CDR3 consists of 12 residues. The germline gives CDR1 MGHDK, CDR2 SYGVNS. V was cut by 2 bases and J by 7 bases, with 6 bases left in between.

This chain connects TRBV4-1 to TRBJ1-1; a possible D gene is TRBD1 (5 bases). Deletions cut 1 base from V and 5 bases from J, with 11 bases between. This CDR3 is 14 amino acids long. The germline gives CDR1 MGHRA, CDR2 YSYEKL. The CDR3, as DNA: TGCGCCAGCAGCCAAGTTTCTGGGGGGACTGAAGCTTTCTTT. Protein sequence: CASSQVSGGTEAFF.

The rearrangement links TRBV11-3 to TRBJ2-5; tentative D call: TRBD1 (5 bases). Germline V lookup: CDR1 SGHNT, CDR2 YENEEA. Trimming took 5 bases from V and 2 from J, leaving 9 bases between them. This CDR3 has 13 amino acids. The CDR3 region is CASSVTAQETQYF. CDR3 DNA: TGTGCCAGCAGCGTGACAGCGCAAGAGACCCAGTACTTC.

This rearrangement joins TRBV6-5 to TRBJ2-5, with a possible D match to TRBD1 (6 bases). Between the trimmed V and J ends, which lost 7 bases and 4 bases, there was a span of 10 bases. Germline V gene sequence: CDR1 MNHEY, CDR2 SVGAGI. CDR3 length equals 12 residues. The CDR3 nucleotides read TGTGCCAGCACAGGGGTAAGAGAGACCCAGTACTTC. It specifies CASTGVRETQYF.